The 23 T cell receptor beta chains reported below all come from one sample, sequenced in a study of blood T cells in healthy people across ages. Next came a second PCR, run for about 6 to 12 cycles, which used a sample-barcoded 5' primer along with a J-beta primer mix. MiXCR was run by TCRdb on the 5' RACE reads, yielding one entry per CDR3 protein. The sample has 1.5 million to 2 million distinct CDR3 sequences; 28% are singletons. Specimen: blood. The receptor source for this set is a woman aged 25 to 39 in good health.

This clonotype has just a few counts. A read error may produce the germline difference seen at one junction end. The J gene is TRBJ2-3, the V gene TRBV5-1; D is unresolved. The length of the CDR3 is 13 residues. Germline-derived CDR1 and CDR2 are SGHRS and YFSETQ. The CDR3 reads CANSLAGTDTQYF. The CDR3 region has the DNA TGCGCCAACAGCTTGGCCGGAACAGATACGCAGTATTTT.

The chain links TRBV28 to TRBJ2-6; D is unresolved. This CDR3 has 13 amino acids. Between the trimmed V and J ends, which lost 6 bases and 5 bases, there was a span of 8 bases. CDR1 MDHEN and CDR2 SYDVKM come from the germline V gene. The DNA of the CDR3 is TGTGCCAGCAGCCAGACCCGGGCCAACGTCCTGACTTTC. Its protein is CASSQTRANVLTF.

The rearrangement uses TRBV13 and TRBJ2-1, with 9 bases fitting TRBD2. The germline gives CDR1 PRHDT, CDR2 FYEKMQ (reference sequence). The CDR3 totals 14 residues. With V trimmed by 4 bases and J by 10 bases, 8 bases remained unmatched. The CDR3 is CASSSRSGSGEQFF. DNA for the CDR3: TGTGCCAGCAGCTCCCGTAGCGGGAGCGGGGAGCAGTTCTTC.

The rearrangement links TRBV7-2 to TRBJ2-1; 9 bases line up with TRBD2. Germline-derived CDR1 and CDR2 are SGHTA and FQGNSA. The CDR3 length is 17 residues. Unmatched junction bases numbered 11, after V lost 0 bases and J lost 8 bases. This CDR3 reads CASSLASLRGGYYEQFF. Here the CDR3 DNA reads TGTGCCAGCAGCTTAGCGTCCCTGCGGGGGGGTTACTATGAGCAGTTCTTC.

A few counts support this clonotype. This chain connects TRBV5-1 to TRBJ1-1, with 8 bases aligning to TRBD1. V lost 4 bases, J lost 4 bases, and 6 bases stayed unmatched. Germline lookup yields CDR1 SGHRS and CDR2 YFSETQ. CDR3 size: 14 residues. As DNA, the CDR3 is TGCGCCAGCAGCGCCCAGGGGGCGAGCACTGAAGCTTTCTTT. Translating gives CASSAQGASTEAFF.

This chain joins TRBV12-3 or TRBV12-4 and TRBJ2-1; D call uncertain. There are 14 residues in the CDR3. V was pared by 2 bases and J by 7 bases, with 12 bases between. The CDR3 loop is CASSLSARLNEQFF. The CDR3 DNA follows: TGTGCCAGCAGTTTATCAGCTAGACTGAATGAGCAGTTCTTC.

For this clonotype: Sequence at one end of the junction differs from germline and may be a read error. The genes are TRBV24-1 and TRBJ2-1, with TRBD2 matching over 8 bases. Germline-derived CDR1 and CDR2 are KGHDR and SFDVKD. CDR3 size: 15 residues. CDR3 coding DNA: TGTGCCACCAGTGGCAGCGGGAGCTCCTACAATGGGCAGTTCTTC. Its protein product is CATSGSGSSYNGQFF.

The V and J genes are TRBV12-3 or TRBV12-4 and TRBJ2-1; 13 positions match TRBD2. This CDR3 comprises 16 residues. Losses at the gene ends were 11 bases for V and 6 bases for J; bases not matched to a gene: 13. CDR3: CACAAGTSGGANEQFF. DNA for the CDR3: TGTGCCTGTGCCGCCGGCACTAGCGGGGGGGCCAATGAGCAGTTCTTC.

Worth noting for this clonotype: A much larger clone sits a single nucleotide away, making a read error possible. This chain links TRBV10-3 with TRBJ2-5; D is unresolved. Germline loops: CDR1 ENHRY, CDR2 SYGVKD. The CDR3 spans 14 residues. In DNA form, the CDR3 reads TGTGCCATCAGGGAGTCTCCCAGCAAAGAGACCCAGTACTTC. It codes for CAIRESPSKETQYF.

This clonotype was counted a few times. The chain combines TRBV20-1 with TRBJ2-3, with D unresolved. Trimming pared 1 base from V and 3 bases from J, leaving 11 bases between. Germline assignment: CDR1 DFQATT and CDR2 SNEGSKA (reference sequence). This CDR3 contains 14 residues. In DNA form, the CDR3 reads TGCAGTGCTAGAGCGACCCGTCGAACAGATACGCAGTATTTT. Protein product: CSARATRRTDTQYF.

The chain carries TRBV5-1 and TRBJ2-3; TRBD2 aligns across 7 bases. CDR1 SGHRS and CDR2 YFSETQ come from the germline V gene. V lost 0 bases and J lost 0; bases outside the gene matches: 4. This CDR3 is 16 amino acids long. This CDR3 reads CASSLDGAGSTDTQYF. For the CDR3, the DNA is TGCGCCAGCAGCTTGGATGGAGCGGGGAGCACAGATACGCAGTATTTT.

This clonotype was recorded at least ten times. This chain joins TRBV6-6 and TRBJ2-1, with D possibly being TRBD2 (7 bases). Germline loops: CDR1 MNHNY, CDR2 SVGAGI (reference sequence). The CDR3 totals 15 residues. V was pared by 6 bases and J by 4 bases, with 16 bases between. The CDR3 loop reads CASRIGGASYNEQFF. The CDR3 bases are TGTGCCAGCAGGATAGGGGGGGCCTCGTACAATGAGCAGTTCTTC.

This clonotype was recorded a few times. V gene TRBV2 combines with J gene TRBJ1-5; no clear D. V was shortened by 2 bases and J by 6 bases, with 5 bases between the two germline ends. The germline V gene encodes CDR1 SNHLY and CDR2 FYNNEI. This CDR3 is 12 amino acids long. The CDR3 DNA reads as TGTGCCAGCAGTGAAAGATTTCAGCCCCAGCATTTT. Protein: CASSERFQPQHF.

This chain joins TRBV12-3 or TRBV12-4 and TRBJ2-2, with 7 bases that match TRBD2. The CDR3 covers 14 residues. The junction had 8 bases not matched to a gene; V was cut back by 9 bases and J by 4 bases. In DNA form, the CDR3 reads TGTGCCAGTAGGTGGACTAGGCGCACCGGGGAGCTGTTTTTT. It is translated as CASRWTRRTGELFF.

The chain recombines TRBV24-1 with TRBJ2-1; TRBD1 might be the D (6 bases). V lost 3 bases and J 8 bases, leaving 19 bases between the germline ends. Germline-derived CDR1 and CDR2 are KGHDR and SFDVKD. The CDR3 spans 16 residues. CDR3 sequence reads: CATSDLRLQGSDEQFF. CDR3 DNA: TGTGCCACCAGTGATCTGCGACTCCAGGGGTCCGATGAGCAGTTCTTC.

As regards this clonotype: A much more abundant neighbour one base away suggests this may be a read error. This chain joins TRBV29-1 and TRBJ2-1; no clear D gene. This CDR3 comprises 12 residues. The germline V gene has CDR1 SQVTM and CDR2 ANQGSEA. The CDR3: CRVEDWVDEQFF. The CDR3, as DNA: TGCAGGGTTGAAGATTGGGTGGATGAGCAGTTCTTC.

The V call is TRBV9, the J call TRBJ2-1; either TRBD1 or TRBD2 may supply D (5 bases each). Looked up from germline, CDR1 is SGDLS and CDR2 is YYNGEE. The CDR3 is made up of 18 amino acids. V was trimmed by 3 bases and J by 8 bases, leaving 27 bases between them. CDR3 amino acids: CASSAPKEGGQGMDEQFF. The CDR3 DNA reads TGTGCCAGCAGCGCCCCTAAAGAGGGTGGGCAGGGTATGGATGAGCAGTTCTTC.

Of note for this clonotype: Since a much larger clone is just one base distant, this may be a read error. The J gene is TRBJ2-7, the V gene TRBV29-1, with TRBD1 matching 11 bases. The J call is doubtful: the DNA matches TRBJ2-5 better. The CDR3 is 13 amino acids. Germline V CDR1 and CDR2: SQVTM, ANQGSEA. Here the CDR3 DNA reads TGCAGCGTAAGGACAGGGGGCGGAAAGACCCAGTACTTC. Residues: CSVRTGGGKTQYF.

This clonotype was counted between two and nine times. The chain combines TRBV18 with TRBJ2-7, with a possible D match to TRBD1 (6 bases). CDR1 is KGHSH and CDR2 is LQKENI in the germline V gene. The CDR3 covers 14 residues. V was pared by 4 bases and J by 2 bases, with 12 bases between. The chain's CDR3 is CASSRGDTTYEQYF. In DNA form, the CDR3 reads TGTGCCAGCTCACGAGGGGACACCACCTACGAGCAGTACTTC.

There are many counts of this clonotype. The chain joins TRBV4-1 to TRBJ1-2; TRBD1 aligns across 12 bases. J was trimmed by 7 bases and V by 3 bases; bases with no gene match: 6. Looked up from germline, CDR1 is MGHRA and CDR2 is YSYEKL. The CDR3 loop spans 15 amino acids. The CDR3 region is CASSQPGTGGFGYTF. The CDR3 DNA is TGCGCCAGCAGCCAGCCCGGGACAGGGGGCTTTGGCTACACCTTC.

About this clonotype itself: A read error is possible here, since a much larger clone lies one base away. The chain employs TRBV24-1 and TRBJ2-4; D is possibly TRBD1 (5 bases). Germline CDR1 reads KGHDR; CDR2 reads SFDVKD. V was clipped by 3 bases and J by 13 bases, with 27 bases between them. This CDR3 has 17 amino acids. CDR3 region: CATSDRPRTGSYNEQYF. The CDR3 DNA is TGTGCCACCAGTGATCGCCCCAGAACAGGATCCTACAATGAGCAGTACTTC.

A remark on this clonotype: This clone may be a read error of a much larger clone one base away. The chain carries TRBV5-1 and TRBJ2-3; D might be TRBD1 (7 bases). The V gene's germline CDR1 is SGHRS and CDR2 YFSETQ. The CDR3 is 16 amino acids. The CDR3 is CTSSPGGNRGTDTQYF. In DNA, the CDR3 is TGCACCAGCAGCCCTGGGGGGAACAGGGGAACAGATACGCAGTATTTT.

The chain is built from TRBV4-3 and TRBJ2-7, with 9 positions matching TRBD2. The CDR3 extends over 16 amino acids. V dropped 0 bases and J dropped 3; count of bases not matched to a gene: 6. Germline V gene data show CDR1 as LGHNA and CDR2 as YSLEER. In DNA, the CDR3 is TGCGCCAGCAGCCAAGAGCGACTAGCGGAGATCTACGAGCAGTACTTC. This sequence encodes CASSQERLAEIYEQYF.